One and the same sample provided the 2 T cell receptor beta chains below, sequenced in a study of T cells in Graves' hyperthyroidism and ophthalmopathy. Researchers amplified the TCR beta CDR3 regions from RNA transcripts. The HTBI primer set drove a first-round RT-PCR of the TCR CDR3. From the multiplex PCR reads, TCRdb called clonotypes with MiXCR, one entry per CDR3 protein. The sample lists about 290,000 distinct CDR3 sequences, roughly 13% occurring once. Material for sequencing was blood. The receptors come from a woman aged 40 to 50 with Graves' hyperthyroidism.

This clonotype was seen at least ten times. The chain combines TRBV2 with TRBJ1-3; 7 bases agree with TRBD1. Germline V gene data show CDR1 as SNHLY and CDR2 as FYNNEI. This CDR3 region has 13 residues. Unmatched junction bases numbered 5, after V lost 7 bases and J lost 5 bases. The CDR3 DNA follows: TGTGCCAGCACGGGGGACAGCAGAAACACCATATATTTT. Its translation is CASTGDSRNTIYF.

This clonotype has at least ten counts. The chain is built from TRBV28 and TRBJ1-2; the D gene is possibly TRBD1 (5 bases). CDR3 length equals 17 residues. Germline assignment: CDR1 MDHEN and CDR2 SYDVKM. With 6 bases removed from V and 5 bases from J, the gap between germline ends came to 25 bases. This chain's CDR3 is CASSPPPGRALEYGYTF. CDR3 sequence (DNA): TGTGCCAGCAGCCCCCCGCCCGGCAGGGCCCTTGAATATGGCTACACCTTC.